The 17 T cell receptor beta chains below come from one sample, sequenced in a study of blood T cell repertoires in COVID-19. Clones were read by immunoSEQ multiplex PCR, and TCRdb kept only the in-frame ones, dropping some. The table lists 100,000 or so clones, about nine tenths of them singletons. The specimen was peripheral blood. Receptors originate from a woman aged 45-60 years in a cohort sampled during active COVID-19.

This rearrangement joins TRBV2 to TRBJ2-1; 10 bases match TRBD2. CDR3 length: 15 residues. Germline-derived CDR1 and CDR2 are SNHLY and FYNNEI. J was trimmed by 4 bases and V by 5 bases; bases with no gene match: 5. The CDR3 sequence is CASSSSGSSYNEQFF. The CDR3 DNA reads as TGTGCCAGCAGTTCTAGCGGGAGCAGTTACAATGAGCAGTTCTTC.

This clone was observed once. The CDR3 protein is CASSPSGRFTDTQYF. CDR3 in DNA: TGTGCCAGCAGCCCCTCTGGGAGGTTCACAGATACGCAGTATTTT. V usage is TRBV27 and J usage is TRBJ2-3, with a weak D call TRBD2 (6 bases). Germline CDR1 reads MNHEY; CDR2 reads SMNVEV (reference sequence). V was clipped by 6 bases and J by 2 bases, with 15 bases between them. CDR3 size: 15 residues.

V usage is TRBV30 and J usage is TRBJ2-7, with TRBD1 identical over 7 bases. J lost 4 bases, V lost 5 bases, and 11 bases had no gene match. The CDR3 runs to 14 residues. Germline values: CDR1 GTSNPN, CDR2 SVGIG (reference sequence). Here the CDR3 reads CAWVRTGHPYEQYF. CDR3 nucleotide sequence: TGTGCCTGGGTGAGGACAGGACACCCATACGAGCAGTACTTC.

The chain recombines TRBV10-1 with TRBJ2-7; 12 bases fit TRBD2. From germline, CDR1 is WNHNN and CDR2 SYGVQD (reference sequence). CDR3 length: 14 residues. J gave up 2 bases and V 4 bases, and 0 bases lay outside the gene matches. In nucleotides, the CDR3 is TGCGCCAGCAGTGGGACTAGCGGGGCCTACGAGCAGTACTTC. Translated: CASSGTSGAYEQYF.

This chain joins TRBV28 and TRBJ2-7, with a tentative D call TRBD2 (6 bases). Trimming took 5 bases from V and 2 from J, leaving 10 bases between them. The germline CDR1 and CDR2 sequences are MDHEN and SYDVKM. This CDR3 is built from 13 residues. CDR3 in amino acids: CASSLGGTYEQYF. Written as DNA, the CDR3 is TGTGCCAGCAGTCTTGGAGGGACCTACGAGCAGTACTTC.

The chain carries TRBV5-1 and TRBJ2-5, with 10 nucleotides matching TRBD2. CDR1 and CDR2 (germline): SGHRS, YFSETQ. The CDR3 length is 14 residues. V lost 7 bases and J lost 2; bases outside the gene matches: 5. The CDR3 protein is CASQAGGLQETQYF. In DNA, the CDR3 is TGCGCCAGCCAAGCGGGAGGGCTACAAGAGACCCAGTACTTC.

The CDR3 sequence is CATSENQANTEAFF. Here the CDR3 DNA reads TGTGCCACCAGTGAAAACCAGGCGAACACTGAAGCTTTCTTT. The chain employs TRBV24-1 and TRBJ1-1, with unresolved D. This CDR3 has 14 amino acids. Germline V gene sequence: CDR1 KGHDR, CDR2 SFDVKD. The ends were cut back, 4 bases at V and 1 base at J, with 9 bases in the middle.

The CDR3 region has the DNA TGCGCCAGCAGCCGCGATGGCAGGGAGGGTTCACCCCTCCACTTT. Amino acid sequence: CASSRDGREGSPLHF. J is TRBJ1-6 and V is TRBV5-1, with D perhaps TRBD1 (5 bases). This CDR3 has 15 amino acids. Germline V CDR1 and CDR2: SGHRS, YFSETQ. The V and J ends lost 4 bases and 9 bases respectively, with 17 bases between them.

The CDR3 region has the DNA TGTGCCACCGCCGGACAGGGGGGATTGAGCAATCAGCCCCAGCATTTT. It translates to CATAGQGGLSNQPQHF. This rearrangement joins TRBV19 to TRBJ1-5; 10 bases line up with TRBD1. The V gene's germline CDR1 is LNHDA and CDR2 SQIVND (reference sequence). With 10 bases clipped from V and 1 base from J, the junction kept 10 bases outside the gene matches. This CDR3 is built from 16 residues.

This clone has only one observation. The V call is TRBV28, the J call TRBJ2-6; tentatively, D is TRBD1 (6 bases). Deletions cut 2 bases from V and 2 bases from J, with 13 bases between. Germline loops: CDR1 MDHEN, CDR2 SYDVKM. The CDR3 loop spans 17 amino acids. CDR3 nucleotides: TGTGCCAGCAGTTTACGCTTCCAGGGGACTGGGGCCAACGTCCTGACTTTC. Translated: CASSLRFQGTGANVLTF.

The CDR3 is CASSLAGQIYTGELFF. The CDR3 nucleotides are TGCGCCAGCAGCCTCGCGGGACAGATCTACACCGGGGAGCTGTTTTTT. The J gene is TRBJ2-2, the V gene TRBV5-1, with D possibly TRBD1 on 7 matching bases. Trimming shortened V by 4 bases and J by 3 bases, and 16 bases separated the two germline ends. CDR3 length: 16 residues. CDR1 SGHRS and CDR2 YFSETQ come from the germline V gene.

This chain links TRBV6-5 with TRBJ1-2, with TRBD1 matching over 7 bases. This CDR3 contains 13 residues. CDR1 and CDR2 from the germline V gene are MNHEY and SVGAGI. J gave up 5 bases and V 4 bases, and 4 bases lay outside the gene matches. CDR3 region: CASSSGTEYGYTF. CDR3 in DNA: TGTGCCAGCAGTTCAGGGACAGAATATGGCTACACCTTC.

The gene calls are TRBV11-2 and TRBJ2-7; 13 bases are a match to TRBD2. V lost 5 bases to trimming and J lost 1 base; unmatched junction nucleotides: 2. Germline V lookup: CDR1 SGHAT, CDR2 FQNNGV. The CDR3 totals 15 residues. The CDR3 here is CASSLTSGRSYEQYF. The CDR3 DNA sequence: TGTGCCAGCAGCCTGACTAGCGGGAGGTCCTACGAGCAGTACTTC.

The chain links TRBV15 to TRBJ1-6; D not resolved. Germline V CDR1 and CDR2: LNHNV, YYDKDF (reference sequence). The CDR3 loop spans 15 amino acids. Trimming removed 11 bases from V and 3 bases from J, with 17 bases in between. The chain's CDR3 is CAPLRIPFYNSPLHF. The CDR3 nucleotides are TGTGCCCCCCTGCGGATCCCCTTCTATAATTCACCCCTCCACTTT.

The J gene is TRBJ1-1, the V gene TRBV9; D gene ambiguous. The CDR3 is 15 amino acids. Deletions cut 0 bases from V and 2 bases from J, with 11 bases between. Germline V gene sequence: CDR1 SGDLS, CDR2 YYNGEE. This CDR3 reads CASSVGQIKNTEAFF. The CDR3 region has the DNA TGTGCCAGCAGCGTAGGCCAGATAAAAAACACTGAAGCTTTCTTT.

This chain links TRBV5-6 with TRBJ1-1; D gene unclear. V dropped 0 bases and J dropped 4 bases, with 7 bases sitting between them. The germline gives CDR1 SGHDT, CDR2 YYEEEE. There are 13 residues in the CDR3. The CDR3 sequence is CASSLGFGTEAFF. CDR3 coding DNA: TGTGCCAGCAGCTTGGGCTTCGGCACTGAAGCTTTCTTT.

The chain employs TRBV7-9 and TRBJ2-5, with 12 bases aligning to TRBD2. The CDR3 runs 16 residues. The germline V gene encodes CDR1 SEHNR and CDR2 FQNEAQ (reference sequence). After removal of 0 bases from V and 5 bases from J, the junction contained 4 bases not matched to a gene. The CDR3 region is CASSLALAGGFETQYF. The CDR3 DNA sequence: TGTGCCAGCAGCTTAGCCCTAGCGGGAGGGTTCGAGACCCAGTACTTC.